This T cell receptor beta chain was captured by sequencing in a study of T-cell reconstitution after alpha-beta-depleted transplantation in children. This clonotype was observed at least ten times. Its target is unknown. Findings and caveats of the study: Certain patients had high TCRbeta diversity at day 60, and it came from recipient T cells and thymic progenitors that survived. In patients about two months after transplant, alpha-beta T cells reportedly arose from several hundred expanded graft clones. A year post-transplant, T-cell counts and diversity derived mostly from newly produced T cells.

The CDR3 consists of 13 residues. V was shortened by 1 base and J by 7 bases, with 8 bases between the two germline ends. CDR1 and CDR2 from the germline V gene are SGDLS and YYNGEE. A TCRbeta library incorporating unique molecular identifiers was prepared. In TCRdb, the PCR reads were re-called with MiXCR into one record per CDR3 protein. Of around 580,000 distinct CDR3 sequences in the sample, roughly 24% are singletons; the top ten hold roughly 15%. The sample consisted of PBMCs, mostly from graft donor cells, taken 360 days after TCRalphabeta/CD19-depleted stem cell transplant. This TCR came from a boy under three years old who had a stem cell transplant for acute myeloid leukemia, so the T cells may come from the graft donor. The chain links TRBV9 to TRBJ2-2; TRBD1 is a possible D gene (6 bases). The CDR3 loop reads CASSVKGGGELFF. The CDR3 bases are TGTGCCAGCAGCGTAAAAGGGGGCGGGGAGCTGTTTTTT.